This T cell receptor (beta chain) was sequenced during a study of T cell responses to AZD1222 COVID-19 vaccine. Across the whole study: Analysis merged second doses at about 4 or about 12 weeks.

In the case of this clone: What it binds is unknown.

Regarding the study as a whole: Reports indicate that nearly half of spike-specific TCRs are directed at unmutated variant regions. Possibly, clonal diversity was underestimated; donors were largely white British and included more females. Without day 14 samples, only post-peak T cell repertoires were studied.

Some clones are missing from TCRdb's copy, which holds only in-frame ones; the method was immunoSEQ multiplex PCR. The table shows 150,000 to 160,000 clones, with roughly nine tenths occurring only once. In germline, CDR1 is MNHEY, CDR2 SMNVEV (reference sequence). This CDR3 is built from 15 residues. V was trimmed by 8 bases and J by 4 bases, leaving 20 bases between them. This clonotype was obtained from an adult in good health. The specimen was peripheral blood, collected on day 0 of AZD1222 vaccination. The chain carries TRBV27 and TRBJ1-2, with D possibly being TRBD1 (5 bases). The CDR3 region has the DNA TGTGCCAGCCTTCCCGTCAGGGACTCCCCCTATGGCTACACCTTC. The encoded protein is CASLPVRDSPYGYTF.